These 21 T cell receptor beta chains originate from one sample sequenced in a study of T cells after yellow fever vaccination. TCRdb re-analysed the 5' RACE reads in MiXCR, keeping a single row per CDR3 protein. The top ten clones hold approximately 18% of a sample with approximately 240,000 distinct CDR3 sequences, more than 3.5% of them seen once. The sequencing used PBMCs, collected 15 days after the yellow fever booster vaccination. The source is a man younger than 35 who received the YFV17D yellow fever vaccine.

Concerning this clonotype itself: A much larger clone is a single base away; this may be a read error. The chain links TRBV9 to TRBJ2-2; 10 bases align to TRBD1. CDR3 length: 17 amino acids. The germline gives CDR1 SGDLS, CDR2 YYNGEE. The junction had 13 bases not matched to a gene; V was cut back by 4 bases and J by 7 bases. CDR3 nucleotides: TGTGCCAGCAGCACGAGGACAGGGGGAACGGTATTCGGGGAGCTGTTTTTT. Translation gives CASSTRTGGTVFGELFF.

At least ten counts were recorded for this clonotype. The chain carries TRBV6-5 and TRBJ2-6; 10 nucleotides line up with TRBD1. Germline V lookup: CDR1 MNHEY, CDR2 SVGAGI. J gave up 2 bases and V 7 bases, and 5 bases lay outside the gene matches. The CDR3 spans 16 residues. The CDR3 loop is CASTRQGAAGANVLTF. CDR3 in DNA: TGTGCCAGCACCCGACAGGGGGCGGCTGGGGCCAACGTCCTGACTTTC.

This clonotype was observed a few times. The rearrangement uses TRBV12-3 or TRBV12-4 and TRBJ1-5; D remains ambiguous. This CDR3 comprises 17 residues. Deletions cut 2 bases from V and 0 bases from J, with 14 bases between. DNA of the CDR3: TGTGCCAGCAGTTTACCCTACAGATTTAATAGCAATCAGCCCCAGCATTTT. Translating gives CASSLPYRFNSNQPQHF.

This clonotype has at least ten counts. The gene calls are TRBV12-3 or TRBV12-4 and TRBJ2-7; 7 bases agree with TRBD2. CDR3 length equals 14 residues. J lost 1 base, V lost 4 bases, and 4 bases had no gene match. The CDR3 region has the DNA TGTGCCAGCAGTTGGTACGGGGGGTCCTACGAGCAGTACTTC. Its protein is CASSWYGGSYEQYF.

This clonotype was seen ten or more times. The chain has TRBV7-8 and TRBJ2-7, with no clear D. Germline V gene data show CDR1 as SGHVS and CDR2 as FQNEAQ. The V gene lost 2 bases and the J gene lost 3 bases, with 11 bases spanning the gap. CDR3 length equals 14 residues. CDR3 DNA sequence: TGTGCCAGCAGCTTATTTACGGGTGACTACGAGCAGTACTTC. This sequence encodes CASSLFTGDYEQYF. The full variable domain, rest sourced from reference TRBV7-8 and TRBJ2-7, is GAGVSQSPRYKVAKRGQDVALRCDPISGHVSLFWYQQALGQGPEFLTYFQNEAQLDKSGLPSDRFFAERPEGSVSTLKIQRTQQEDSAVYLCASSLFTGDYEQYFGPGTRLTVT.

This clonotype was seen ten or more times. V and J are TRBV11-3 and TRBJ2-2; D unclear. V was shortened by 3 bases and J by 4 bases, with 15 bases between the two germline ends. Germline CDR1 reads SGHNT; CDR2 reads YENEEA. The CDR3 length is 16 residues. CDR3 region: CASSFLVASGTGELFF. As DNA, the CDR3 is TGTGCCAGCAGCTTCTTAGTGGCCAGTGGCACCGGGGAGCTGTTTTTT.

There are many counts of this clonotype. The V call is TRBV5-6, the J call TRBJ1-1, with TRBD1 as a possible D gene (6 bases). This CDR3 is 12 amino acids long. Germline V CDR1 and CDR2: SGHDT, YYEEEE. Trimming removed 3 bases at V and 10 bases at J, with 13 bases between. The CDR3 nucleotides are TGTGCCAGCAGCTCCAACAGGGTTTCAGCTTTCTTT. Its translation: CASSSNRVSAFF.

This clonotype came up a few times. The J gene is TRBJ1-6, the V gene TRBV20-1; 8 bases are a match to TRBD1. Losses at the gene ends were 0 bases for V and 7 bases for J; bases not matched to a gene: 5. This CDR3 is 15 amino acids long. Germline CDR1 DFQATT, CDR2 SNEGSKA (reference sequence). Here the CDR3 DNA reads TGCAGTGCTAGAGATAGGGCAGGGGGCAATTCACCCCTCCACTTT. Protein: CSARDRAGGNSPLHF.

This clonotype was observed at least ten times. This chain links TRBV20-1 with TRBJ2-1, with a weak D call TRBD2 (6 bases). CDR1 is DFQATT and CDR2 is SNEGSKA in the germline V gene (reference sequence). There are 18 residues in the CDR3. Trimming removed 2 bases at V and 6 bases at J, with 26 bases between. The CDR3 spells CSARPTRISGSVFNEQFF. CDR3 DNA sequence: TGCAGTGCTAGACCTACCCGGATTAGCGGAAGTGTTTTCAATGAGCAGTTCTTC.

The sample holds many counts of this clonotype. The chain has TRBV28 and TRBJ1-1; D gene unclear. CDR3 length equals 16 residues. V lost 3 bases and J 10 bases, leaving 24 bases between the germline ends. Germline V gives CDR1 MDHEN, CDR2 SYDVKM. The chain's CDR3 is CASSFSESGVVYGAFF. In DNA, the CDR3 is TGTGCCAGCAGTTTTAGCGAGTCTGGGGTGGTCTACGGAGCTTTCTTT.

This clonotype was counted many times. V usage is TRBV7-8 and J usage is TRBJ1-1; 7 bases agree with TRBD1. J gave up 5 bases and V 8 bases, and 11 bases lay outside the gene matches. CDR1 is SGHVS and CDR2 is FQNEAQ in the germline V gene. The CDR3 is 14 residues long. The CDR3 DNA sequence: TGTGCCAGCGGGATACAGGCAGGGGGTACTGAAGCTTTCTTT. Residues: CASGIQAGGTEAFF. Complete variable domain (other parts from reference TRBV7-8 and TRBJ1-1): GAGVSQSPRYKVAKRGQDVALRCDPISGHVSLFWYQQALGQGPEFLTYFQNEAQLDKSGLPSDRFFAERPEGSVSTLKIQRTQQEDSAVYLCASGIQAGGTEAFFGQGTRLTVV.

Many counts were recorded for this clonotype. V is TRBV5-1 and J is TRBJ1-5, with a possible D match to TRBD1 (5 bases). Germline loops: CDR1 SGHRS, CDR2 YFSETQ. Trimming shortened V by 4 bases and J by 0 bases, and 8 bases separated the two germline ends. The CDR3 sequence is 14 residues long. The chain's CDR3 is CASSRDGSNQPQHF. CDR3 nucleotides: TGCGCCAGCAGCAGGGACGGTAGCAATCAGCCCCAGCATTTT.

Ten or more counts support this clonotype. CDR3 sequence reads: CATSTGLAYEQYV. The CDR3 DNA reads as TGTGCCACCAGCACGGGCTTGGCCTACGAGCAGTACGTC. The J gene is TRBJ2-7, the V gene TRBV15; D call uncertain. Deletions cut 4 bases from V and 2 bases from J, with 9 bases between. The CDR3 has 13 amino acids. CDR1 is LNHNV, CDR2 YYDKDF, per germline (reference sequence).

Note on this clonotype: A much larger clone differs by one base, so this may be a read error. This chain uses TRBV20-1 with TRBJ2-3; D not certain. V was cut by 3 bases and J by 6 bases, with 7 bases left in between. From germline, CDR1 is DFQATT and CDR2 SNEGSKA (reference sequence). This CDR3 is built from 11 residues. Written as DNA, the CDR3 is TGCAGTGCTAGTCTCCACGATACGCAGTATTTT. Translated: CSASLHDTQYF.

V gene TRBV19 combines with J gene TRBJ2-5; 11 positions match TRBD2. The CDR3 sequence is 15 residues long. V gave up 6 bases and J gave up 3 bases; unmatched junction bases: 6. In germline, CDR1 is LNHDA, CDR2 SQIVND (reference sequence). The CDR3 loop reads CASRGLAGGEETQYF. CDR3 nucleotides: TGTGCCAGTAGAGGGCTAGCGGGGGGCGAAGAGACCCAGTACTTC.

This clonotype was detected ten times or more. V is TRBV7-9 and J is TRBJ2-1; 12 bases agree with TRBD2. Germline assignment: CDR1 SEHNR and CDR2 FQNEAQ (reference sequence). V dropped 8 bases and J dropped 9; count of bases not matched to a gene: 11. This CDR3 region has 15 residues. The CDR3 reads CASRGASGGVIEQFF. CDR3 in DNA: TGTGCCAGCCGTGGAGCTAGCGGGGGGGTTATTGAGCAGTTCTTC.

This clonotype was counted ten times or more. The gene calls are TRBV7-9 and TRBJ2-1; 12 nucleotides match TRBD2. The CDR3 sequence is 18 residues long. Germline assignment: CDR1 SEHNR and CDR2 FQNEAQ (reference sequence). Trimming cost V 3 bases and J 0 bases; bases outside gene matches: 6. CDR3 in amino acids: CASSFGTSGRSSYNEQFF. The CDR3 nucleotides read TGTGCCAGCAGCTTTGGGACTAGCGGGCGGAGCTCCTACAATGAGCAGTTCTTC.

This clonotype was seen many times. This rearrangement joins TRBV29-1 to TRBJ1-3; tentative D call: TRBD1 (5 bases). Germline V CDR1 and CDR2: SQVTM, ANQGSEA. V lost 6 bases and J lost 4, with 16 bases in between. The CDR3 is made up of 14 amino acids. The CDR3 DNA reads as TGCAGCGTGGGGGAGGCGGGAAAAGGAAACACCATATATTTT. Its translation is CSVGEAGKGNTIYF. The entire variable domain, with the rest obtained from reference TRBV29-1 and TRBJ1-3, is as follows: SAVISQKPSRDICQRGTSLTIQCQVDSQVTMMFWYRQQPGQSLTLIATANQGSEATYESGFVIDKFPISRPNLTFSTLTVSNMSPEDSSIYLCSVGEAGKGNTIYFGEGSWLTVV.

This clonotype occurred many times. The chain has TRBV7-9 and TRBJ2-7; possible D gene TRBD1, 5 bases. V shed 2 bases and J shed 7 bases, with 12 bases lying between them. The CDR3 spans 13 residues. Germline values: CDR1 SEHNR, CDR2 FQNEAQ (reference sequence). The DNA for the CDR3 is TGTGCCAGCAGCTTAAGGGGTGTGGGAGAGCAGTACTTC. It codes for CASSLRGVGEQYF.

In its sample, this clonotype was seen many times. The chain uses TRBV29-1 and TRBJ1-2, with D unresolved. V lost 5 bases and J lost 0, with 10 bases in between. Germline-derived CDR1 and CDR2 are SQVTM and ANQGSEA. CDR3 length equals 13 residues. CDR3 residues: CSVRVGANYGYTF. The CDR3 nucleotides are TGCAGCGTTCGAGTCGGAGCTAACTATGGCTACACCTTC.

This clonotype was counted between two and nine times. The V gene is TRBV6-2 or TRBV6-3, the J gene TRBJ1-1; perhaps TRBD1 as D (6 bases). V was trimmed by 6 bases and J by 4 bases, leaving 27 bases between them. The CDR3 contains 18 residues. The germline V gene encodes CDR1 MNHEY and CDR2 SVGEGT. For the CDR3, the DNA is TGTGCCAGCAGCGAAGCGCGGGGGCCTTTATCTTGGCTCACTGAAGCTTTCTTT. It codes for CASSEARGPLSWLTEAFF.